This T cell receptor (beta chain) was identified during a study of blood T cell repertoires in COVID-19. Study details: Whether acute or convalescent, the COVID-19 samples came from the United States, Italy and Spain. T cells, B-cell-depleted T cells, or PBMCs supplied cDNA or gDNA.

Seattle patients were enrolled during active infection and followed longitudinally. Per the study methods: Researchers report that nucleated cell counts were estimated from reference gene primer amplification. The data were produced by immunoSEQ multiplex PCR, yet TCRdb's version contains in-frame clones alone and is incomplete. The DNA was the basis for D and trimming; V, J and clone size are from that table. The sample carries some 120,000 clones, more than 90% recorded once. This CDR3 region has 13 residues. Trimming cost V 2 bases and J 3 bases, with 7 bases left between them. In germline, CDR1 is SGHAT, CDR2 FQNNGV.

The chain links TRBV11-2 to TRBJ1-1; D call uncertain. This receptor was obtained from a man in his 60s with COVID-19, enrolled during active disease. The sequenced material came from peripheral blood. The CDR3 sequence is CASSLNRYTEAFF. CDR3 nucleotides: TGTGCCAGCAGCTTAAACAGATACACTGAAGCTTTCTTT.